The 29 T cell receptor beta chains below all came from one sample that was sequenced in a study of response to subunit inactivated influenza vaccine. Via MiXCR, TCRdb re-called the RT-PCR reads, giving one row per CDR3 protein. This table holds some 800,000 distinct CDR3 sequences, less than 25% found once. Source: PBMCs from blood, taken 5 days after vaccination. These receptor sequences come from a man aged 50 or older who received an inactivated influenza vaccine.

This clonotype appeared many times. J is TRBJ2-5 and V is TRBV27, with a possible D match to TRBD2 (5 bases). CDR3 length equals 14 residues. Per germline, CDR1 MNHEY and CDR2 SMNVEV (reference sequence). V lost 3 bases, J lost 5 bases, and 13 bases lay in between. The CDR3 sequence is CASSLMGARETQYF. The CDR3, as DNA: TGTGCCAGCAGTTTGATGGGAGCTCGGGAGACCCAGTACTTC.

CDR3 amino acids: CSASGLTRGNSPLHF. CDR3 nucleotide sequence: TGCAGTGCTTCCGGGCTAACACGGGGAAATTCACCCCTCCACTTT. This chain uses TRBV20-1 with TRBJ1-6; no definite D call. Trimming took off 5 bases at V and 7 bases at J, with 18 bases between the two ends. The CDR3 has 15 residues. Germline-derived CDR1 and CDR2 are DFQATT and SNEGSKA (reference sequence).

This rearrangement joins TRBV7-8 to TRBJ2-5, with D possibly being TRBD1 or TRBD2 (5 bases each). Between the trimmed V and J ends, which lost 5 bases and 3 bases, there was a span of 22 bases. The germline V gene encodes CDR1 SGHVS and CDR2 FQNEAQ. This CDR3 is built from 17 residues. The chain's CDR3 is CASSPHRRLGLEETQYF. The CDR3 DNA sequence: TGTGCCAGCAGCCCCCACAGGAGGTTAGGGCTGGAAGAGACCCAGTACTTC.

This clonotype occurred a few times. J is TRBJ2-5 and V is TRBV5-1; no clear D. This CDR3 comprises 15 residues. V lost 0 bases and J 5 bases, leaving 14 bases between the germline ends. CDR1 is SGHRS and CDR2 is YFSETQ in the germline V gene. The CDR3 bases are TGCGCCAGCAGCTTGGGGGCGTCTCTGCGGGAGACCCAGTACTTC. Residues: CASSLGASLRETQYF.

There are a few counts of this clonotype. V and J are TRBV4-3 and TRBJ1-1; 7 nucleotides match TRBD1. CDR1 is LGHNA and CDR2 is YSLEER in the germline V gene. The V segment lost 3 bases and the J segment 6 bases; nucleotides outside the gene matches: 4. This CDR3 comprises 13 residues. The chain's CDR3 is CASSHRGQAEAFF. For the CDR3, the DNA is TGCGCCAGCAGCCATCGCGGACAGGCTGAAGCTTTCTTT.

This clonotype was detected a few times. V usage is TRBV6-1 and J usage is TRBJ2-7; a possible D gene is TRBD1 (6 bases). There are 14 residues in the CDR3. The germline gives CDR1 MNHNS, CDR2 SASEGT. Trimming left V 7 bases short and J 2 bases short, with 15 bases between. The CDR3 DNA reads as TGTGCCAGCAAGGGGCCTGGGGGCACCTACGAGCAGTACTTC. This translates into CASKGPGGTYEQYF.

The chain is built from TRBV7-8 and TRBJ2-3; 8 bases align to TRBD2. CDR1 is SGHVS and CDR2 is FQNEAQ in the germline V gene. The CDR3 contains 16 residues. Trimming at V came to 2 bases and at J to 1 base, leaving 5 bases not matched to a gene. CDR3 sequence: CASSLIAGMGTDTQYF. The DNA for the CDR3 is TGTGCCAGCAGCTTAATAGCGGGGATGGGCACAGATACGCAGTATTTT.

The chain links TRBV12-3 or TRBV12-4 to TRBJ2-4; 7 bases line up with TRBD1. With V trimmed by 3 bases and J by 8 bases, 10 bases remained unmatched. This CDR3 has 15 amino acids. CDR3 in amino acids: CASSFRGQSTDIQYF. The CDR3 coding sequence is TGTGCCAGCAGTTTCAGGGGACAGAGTACGGACATTCAGTACTTC.

This chain uses TRBV9 with TRBJ2-1; TRBD2 might be the D (5 bases). The V and J ends lost 1 base and 9 bases respectively, with 11 bases between them. CDR1 and CDR2 (germline): SGDLS, YYNGEE. This CDR3 spans 13 amino acids. CDR3 loop: CASSVHGAGEQFF. For the CDR3, the DNA is TGTGCCAGCAGCGTACACGGTGCGGGTGAGCAGTTCTTC.

Notes on this clonotype: Possible read error: a much larger clone is one base away. The chain joins TRBV6-2 or TRBV6-3 to TRBJ2-7, with TRBD1 identical over 7 bases. In germline, CDR1 is MNHEY, CDR2 SVGEGT. The CDR3 loop spans 12 amino acids. After removal of 5 bases from V and 3 bases from J, the junction contained 1 base not matched to a gene. CDR3 bases: TGTGCCAGCAGTGGACAGGTCTACGAGCAGTACTTC. It specifies CASSGQVYEQYF.

The rearrangement joins TRBV20-1 to TRBJ2-3; TRBD2 matches at 12 bases. CDR1 is DFQATT and CDR2 is SNEGSKA in the germline V gene (reference sequence). The CDR3 runs to 17 residues. The CDR3 sequence is CCARDPRLAGGTDTQYF. DNA of the CDR3: TGCTGCGCTAGAGATCCAAGACTAGCGGGAGGCACAGATACGCAGTATTTT.

The CDR3 protein is CASSLRPGQGAHSYEQYF. CDR3 in DNA: TGTGCCAGCAGTTTACGACCGGGACAGGGGGCTCACTCCTACGAGCAGTACTTC. This rearrangement joins TRBV28 to TRBJ2-7; 12 bases map to TRBD1. The germline gives CDR1 MDHEN, CDR2 SYDVKM. Trimming cost V 2 bases and J 0 bases; bases outside gene matches: 8. This CDR3 region has 18 residues. Complete variable domain (other parts from reference TRBV28 and TRBJ2-7): DVKVTQSSRYLVKRTGEKVFLECVQDMDHENMFWYRQDPGLGLRLIYFSYDVKMKEKGDIPEGYSVSREKKERFSLILESASTNQTSMYLCASSLRPGQGAHSYEQYFGPGTRLTVT.

This chain uses TRBV7-2 with TRBJ2-5; 14 bases fit TRBD2. Per the germline V gene, CDR1 is SGHTA and CDR2 is FQGNSA. CDR3 length: 17 residues. Trimming at V came to 7 bases and at J to 4 bases, leaving 11 bases not matched to a gene. In DNA, the CDR3 is TGTGCCAGCACTAGACCAGGACTAGCGGGGGGAGGAGAGACCCAGTACTTC. Translating it yields CASTRPGLAGGGETQYF.

J is TRBJ2-1 and V is TRBV5-1, with D unresolved. This CDR3 contains 15 residues. Trimming cost V 1 base and J 4 bases, with 12 bases left between them. The germline V gene has CDR1 SGHRS and CDR2 YFSETQ. The CDR3 sequence: CASSLIGYLYNEQFF. Here the CDR3 DNA reads TGCGCCAGCAGCTTGATAGGCTACCTGTACAATGAGCAGTTCTTC.

V and J are TRBV9 and TRBJ2-2, with D tentatively TRBD1 (6 bases). Germline CDR1 is SGDLS and CDR2 is YYNGEE. CDR3 length equals 15 residues. Trimming cost V 5 bases and J 6 bases, with 17 bases left between them. The chain's CDR3 is CASSPFQGFSGELFF. The CDR3 nucleotides are TGTGCCAGCAGTCCCTTCCAGGGGTTCTCCGGGGAGCTGTTTTTT.

The CDR3 reads CAISGRYEQYF. The CDR3 nucleotides read TGTGCCATTTCCGGGCGTTACGAGCAGTACTTC. The chain is built from TRBV2 and TRBJ2-7; unclear D gene. Germline loops: CDR1 SNHLY, CDR2 FYNNEI. V lost 10 bases and J 4 bases, leaving 11 bases between the germline ends. The CDR3 sequence is 11 residues long.

In nucleotides, the CDR3 is TGTGCCAGCAGCTTAGCAACAGGGTTTTCGGGTGAAGCTTTCTTT. Amino acid sequence: CASSLATGFSGEAFF. The chain is built from TRBV7-6 and TRBJ1-1, with TRBD1 as a possible D gene (6 bases). CDR3 size: 15 residues. Germline CDR1 is SGHVS and CDR2 is FNYEAQ. V was shortened by 0 bases and J by 7 bases, with 15 bases between the two germline ends.

In its sample, this clonotype was seen a few times. The chain links TRBV7-2 to TRBJ2-7; possibly TRBD1 for D (5 bases). Trimming left V 2 bases short and J 6 bases short, with 11 bases between. The CDR3 extends over 13 amino acids. Germline-derived CDR1 and CDR2 are SGHTA and FQGNSA. The CDR3 region is CASSLKTVGEQYF. CDR3 nucleotide sequence: TGTGCCAGCAGCTTAAAGACAGTGGGCGAGCAGTACTTC. The variable domain in full, with the rest retrieved from reference TRBV7-2 and TRBJ2-7, is GAGVSQSPSNKVTEKGKDVELRCDPISGHTALYWYRQSLGQGLEFLIYFQGNSAPDKSGLPSDRFSAERTGGSVSTLTIQRTQQEDSAVYLCASSLKTVGEQYFGPGTRLTVT.

This clonotype was seen a single time. The V and J genes are TRBV11-2 and TRBJ2-7, with D possibly being TRBD1 or TRBD2 (5 bases each). The CDR3 totals 15 residues. The germline V gene has CDR1 SGHAT and CDR2 FQNNGV. V was shortened by 3 bases and J by 2 bases, with 14 bases between the two germline ends. As DNA, the CDR3 is TGTGCCAGCAGCTTTCAGGGAGAGGGGCCCTACGAGCAGTACTTC. As protein: CASSFQGEGPYEQYF.

This clonotype was seen a handful of times. The chain has TRBV6-2 or TRBV6-3 and TRBJ2-4; 9 nucleotides match TRBD2. The CDR3 runs to 13 residues. The trim removed 6 bases at V and 7 bases at J, leaving 4 bases unmatched. Germline V gene sequence: CDR1 MNHEY, CDR2 SVGEGT. The CDR3 region is CASSYSGRNIQYF. In DNA form, the CDR3 reads TGTGCCAGCAGCTACAGCGGGAGGAACATTCAGTACTTC.

This clonotype was seen repeatedly, ten times or more. The chain employs TRBV10-3 and TRBJ2-7, with 9 positions matching TRBD1. CDR3 length equals 12 residues. V lost 10 bases to trimming and J lost 4 bases; unmatched junction nucleotides: 5. Looked up from germline, CDR1 is ENHRY and CDR2 is SYGVKD. The CDR3 nucleotides are TGTGCCAGCGGGACAGGGTTTTACGAGCAGTACTTC. Protein: CASGTGFYEQYF.

V usage is TRBV20-1 and J usage is TRBJ2-1, with 9 positions matching TRBD2. Germline CDR1 DFQATT, CDR2 SNEGSKA (reference sequence). The CDR3 sequence is 15 residues long. The J segment lost 6 bases and the V segment lost 0 bases, leaving 6 bases of the junction unmatched. The CDR3: CSARDQAGGLNEQFF. DNA for the CDR3: TGCAGTGCTAGAGATCAAGCGGGAGGTCTCAATGAGCAGTTCTTC.

This clonotype was observed a handful of times. The J gene is TRBJ2-3, the V gene TRBV3-1; D remains ambiguous. The CDR3 is made up of 16 amino acids. Trimming took off 4 bases at V and 2 bases at J, with 16 bases between the two ends. Germline V gene lookup returns CDR1 LGHDT and CDR2 YNNKEL (reference sequence). The CDR3 region has the DNA TGTGCCAGCAGCCCCCGGACGGCCAGATTCACAGATACGCAGTATTTT. It yields the protein CASSPRTARFTDTQYF.

This clonotype was observed a few times. The CDR3 reads CSAGQGANYGYTF. CDR3 in DNA: TGCAGTGCCGGACAGGGGGCGAACTATGGCTACACCTTC. The chain couples TRBV20-1 to TRBJ1-2; 11 nucleotides agree with TRBD1. This CDR3 is built from 13 residues. The J segment lost 2 bases and the V segment lost 6 bases, leaving 2 bases of the junction unmatched. Germline values: CDR1 DFQATT, CDR2 SNEGSKA (reference sequence).

This clonotype has more than one count but fewer than ten. The chain employs TRBV29-1 and TRBJ2-3, with D unresolved. V gave up 6 bases and J gave up 4 bases, with 17 bases separating them. CDR3 length: 14 amino acids. Looked up from germline, CDR1 is SQVTM and CDR2 is ANQGSEA. CDR3 protein: CSVFFPRGADTQYF. In nucleotides, the CDR3 is TGCAGCGTCTTTTTTCCCCGAGGCGCAGATACGCAGTATTTT.

This clonotype was seen a handful of times. The genes are TRBV10-3 and TRBJ2-7; 13 bases align to TRBD2. In germline, CDR1 is ENHRY, CDR2 SYGVKD. V was pared by 4 bases and J by 6 bases, with 6 bases of the junction left unmatched. The CDR3 covers 15 residues. The CDR3 loop reads CAISGTSGRHLEQYF. CDR3 nucleotides: TGTGCCATCAGTGGGACTAGCGGGAGACATCTCGAGCAGTACTTC.

The sample holds a few counts of this clonotype. The chain recombines TRBV12-3 or TRBV12-4 with TRBJ2-7; 7 bases map to TRBD2. The length of the CDR3 is 14 residues. The V gene end was trimmed by 2 bases and the J gene end by 2 bases; junction bases not matched to a gene: 3. The CDR3 loop reads CASSLRSGAYEQYF. In DNA form, the CDR3 reads TGTGCCAGCAGTTTAAGGAGCGGGGCCTACGAGCAGTACTTC.

The chain has TRBV5-1 and TRBJ2-1; D unclear. Trimming left V 2 bases short and J 8 bases short, with 14 bases between. The CDR3 covers 14 residues. CDR1 and CDR2 from the germline V gene are SGHRS and YFSETQ. The CDR3 reads CASSLSTQEHEQFF. The CDR3 coding sequence is TGCGCCAGCAGCTTATCGACACAAGAGCATGAGCAGTTCTTC.

This clonotype occurred a few times. The rearrangement joins TRBV29-1 to TRBJ2-7; 13 nucleotides line up with TRBD2. The CDR3 has 13 residues. Per germline, CDR1 SQVTM and CDR2 ANQGSEA. With 3 bases clipped from V and 6 bases from J, the junction kept 2 bases outside the gene matches. CDR3 in DNA: TGCAGCGTTGACGGACTAGCGGGAGCCGAGCAGTACTTC. Translated, it gives CSVDGLAGAEQYF.